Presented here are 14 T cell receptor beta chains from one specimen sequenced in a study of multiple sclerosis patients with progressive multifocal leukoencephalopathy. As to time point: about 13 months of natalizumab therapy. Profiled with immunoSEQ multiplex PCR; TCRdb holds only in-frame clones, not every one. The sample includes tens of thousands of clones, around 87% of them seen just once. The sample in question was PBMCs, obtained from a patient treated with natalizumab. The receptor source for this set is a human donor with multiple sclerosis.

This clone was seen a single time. In nucleotides, the CDR3 is TGTGCCAGCAGCCCGGGACAGGGCCCCTACGAGCAGTACTTC. Translating it yields CASSPGQGPYEQYF. The chain is built from TRBV9 and TRBJ2-7; 9 bases align to TRBD1. J gave up 2 bases and V 4 bases, and 4 bases lay outside the gene matches. This CDR3 region has 14 residues. Germline values: CDR1 SGDLS, CDR2 YYNGEE.

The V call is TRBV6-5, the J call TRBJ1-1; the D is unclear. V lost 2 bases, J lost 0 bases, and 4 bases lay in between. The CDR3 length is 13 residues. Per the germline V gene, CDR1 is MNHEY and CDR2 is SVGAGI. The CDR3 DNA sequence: TGTGCCAGCAGTTACAGATTGAACACTGAAGCTTTCTTT. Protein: CASSYRLNTEAFF.

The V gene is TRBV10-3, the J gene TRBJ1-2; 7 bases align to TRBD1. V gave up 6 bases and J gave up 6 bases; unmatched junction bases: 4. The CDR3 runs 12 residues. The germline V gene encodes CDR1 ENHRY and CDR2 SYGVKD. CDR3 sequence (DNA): TGTGCCATCAGCAGGGGGGAGGATGGCTACACCTTC. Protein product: CAISRGEDGYTF.

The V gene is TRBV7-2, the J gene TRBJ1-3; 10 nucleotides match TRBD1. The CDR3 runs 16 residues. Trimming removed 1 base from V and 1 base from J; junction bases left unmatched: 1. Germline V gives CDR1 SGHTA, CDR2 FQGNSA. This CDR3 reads CASSLGQGASGNTIYF. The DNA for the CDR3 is TGTGCCAGCAGCTTAGGACAGGGGGCATCTGGAAACACCATATATTTT. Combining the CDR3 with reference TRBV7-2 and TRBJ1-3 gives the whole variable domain GAGVSQSPSNKVTEKGKDVELRCDPISGHTALYWYRQSLGQGLEFLIYFQGNSAPDKSGLPSDRFSAERTGGSVSTLTIQRTQQEDSAVYLCASSLGQGASGNTIYFGEGSWLTVV.

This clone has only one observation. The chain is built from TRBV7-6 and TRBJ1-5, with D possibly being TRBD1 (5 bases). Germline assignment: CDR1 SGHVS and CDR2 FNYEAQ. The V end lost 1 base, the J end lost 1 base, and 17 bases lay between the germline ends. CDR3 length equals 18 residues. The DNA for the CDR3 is TGTGCCAGCAGCTTAGGGTTTGGCGTGGGGACGAGCAATCAGCCCCAGCATTTT. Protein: CASSLGFGVGTSNQPQHF.

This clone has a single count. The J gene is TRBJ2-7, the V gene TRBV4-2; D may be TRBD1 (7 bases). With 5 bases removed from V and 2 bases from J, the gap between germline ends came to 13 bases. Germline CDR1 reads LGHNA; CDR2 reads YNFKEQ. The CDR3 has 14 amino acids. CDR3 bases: TGTGCCAGCAGCTTGGGGGGACAGACCTACGAGCAGTACTTC. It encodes CASSLGGQTYEQYF.

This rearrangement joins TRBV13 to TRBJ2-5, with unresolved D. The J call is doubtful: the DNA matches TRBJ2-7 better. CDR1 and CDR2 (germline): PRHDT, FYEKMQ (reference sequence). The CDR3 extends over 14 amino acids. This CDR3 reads CASSRALISYEQYF. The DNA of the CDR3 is TGTGCCAGCAGTCGGGCTTTAATCTCCTACGAGCAGTACTTC.

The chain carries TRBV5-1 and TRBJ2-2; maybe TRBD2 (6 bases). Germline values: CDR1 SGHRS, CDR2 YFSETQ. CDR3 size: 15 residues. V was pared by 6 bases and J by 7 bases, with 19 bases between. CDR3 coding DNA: TGCGCCAGCACCTTAAGGACACTGCGGGGCGGGGAGCTGTTTTTT. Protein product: CASTLRTLRGGELFF.

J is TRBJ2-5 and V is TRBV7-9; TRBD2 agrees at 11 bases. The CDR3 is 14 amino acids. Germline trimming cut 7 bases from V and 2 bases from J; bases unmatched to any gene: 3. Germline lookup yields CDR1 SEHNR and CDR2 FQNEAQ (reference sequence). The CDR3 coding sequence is TGTGCCAGCACCTCTAGCGGGGGGCAAGAGACCCAGTACTTC. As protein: CASTSSGGQETQYF.

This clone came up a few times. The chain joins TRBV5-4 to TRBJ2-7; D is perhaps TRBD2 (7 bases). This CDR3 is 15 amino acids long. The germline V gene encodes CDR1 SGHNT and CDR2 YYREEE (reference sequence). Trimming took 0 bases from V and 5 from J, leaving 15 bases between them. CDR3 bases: TGTGCCAGCAGCTTGGGGGCGGGGGCGGCCGACGAGCAGTACTTC. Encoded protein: CASSLGAGAADEQYF.

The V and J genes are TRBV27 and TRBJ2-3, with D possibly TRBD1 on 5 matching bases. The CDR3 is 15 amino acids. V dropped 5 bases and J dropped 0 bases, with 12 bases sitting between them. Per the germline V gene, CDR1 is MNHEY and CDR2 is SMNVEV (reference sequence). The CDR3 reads CASSRGQSSTDTQYF. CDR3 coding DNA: TGTGCCAGCAGTCGAGGACAATCTAGCACAGATACGCAGTATTTT.

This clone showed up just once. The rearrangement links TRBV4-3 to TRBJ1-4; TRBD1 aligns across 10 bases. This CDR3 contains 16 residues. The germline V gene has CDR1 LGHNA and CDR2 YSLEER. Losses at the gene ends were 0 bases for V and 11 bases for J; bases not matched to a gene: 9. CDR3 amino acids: CASSQEYETGGFKLFF. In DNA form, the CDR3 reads TGCGCCAGCAGCCAAGAATATGAGACAGGGGGCTTCAAACTGTTTTTT.

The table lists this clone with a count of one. The CDR3 is CASSLGAGNQPQHF. Here the CDR3 DNA reads TGTGCCAGCAGCTTAGGGGCTGGCAATCAGCCCCAGCATTTT. The chain couples TRBV11-2 to TRBJ1-5; D is undetermined. V dropped 1 base and J dropped 2 bases, with 6 bases sitting between them. Germline V gives CDR1 SGHAT, CDR2 FQNNGV. The CDR3 sequence is 14 residues long.

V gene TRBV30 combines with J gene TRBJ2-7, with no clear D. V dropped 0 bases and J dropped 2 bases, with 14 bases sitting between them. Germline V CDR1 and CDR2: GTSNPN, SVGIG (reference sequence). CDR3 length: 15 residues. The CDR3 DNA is TGTGCCTGGAGTGTGGTGCAGCTACCTCCCTACGAGCAGTACTTC. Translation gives CAWSVVQLPPYEQYF.